This TCR beta chain was sequenced in a study of blood T cells in healthy people across ages. Overall study results and limits: Diversity estimates drawn from one million T cells were deemed underestimates. Greater diversity and more naive CD4+ cells were seen in long-lived donors than in aged donors.

With a J-beta primer mix and a sample-barcoded 5' primer, a second PCR ran about 7 to 11 cycles. TCRdb re-called the 5' RACE reads through MiXCR, storing one row per CDR3 protein. The table lists over 700,000 distinct CDR3 sequences, 40% to 65% of them singletons, with about two fifths in the top ten. Germline V gene lookup returns CDR1 DFQATT and CDR2 SNEGSKA (reference sequence). The ends were cut back, 3 bases at V and 7 bases at J, with 13 bases in the middle. The CDR3 length is 13 residues. A word on this clonotype: What it binds is unknown.

This chain connects TRBV20-1 to TRBJ1-5, with a tentative D call TRBD1 (6 bases). Specimen: blood. This TCR came from an elderly man in good health. The CDR3 region has the DNA TGCAGTGCTAGTTGGGACAACGTGCAGCCCCAGCATTTT. Its translation: CSASWDNVQPQHF.